The next 4 T cell receptor beta chains were all read from a single sample in a study of T cells in Graves' hyperthyroidism and ophthalmopathy. The TCR beta CDR3 regions underwent amplification using RNA transcripts as the source. The HTBI primer set served for first-round RT-PCR of the TCR CDR3. One entry per CDR3 protein results from TCRdb running MiXCR on the multiplex PCR reads. The sample includes hundreds of thousands of distinct CDR3 sequences, 45% of them seen just once. Sequences were obtained from peripheral blood or thyroid tissue (not recorded which). The receptors were gathered from an adult man with Graves' disease, either hyperthyroidism or ophthalmopathy (not recorded which).

This clonotype was seen many times. J is TRBJ2-5 and V is TRBV24-1; maybe TRBD2 (6 bases). Looked up from germline, CDR1 is KGHDR and CDR2 is SFDVKD. The CDR3 loop spans 15 amino acids. Trimming left V 1 base short and J 4 bases short, with 12 bases between. CDR3 sequence: CATSDLGRGGETQYF. CDR3 sequence (DNA): TGTGCCACCAGTGATTTAGGAAGGGGAGGAGAGACCCAGTACTTC.

J is TRBJ1-5 and V is TRBV6-6; 9 bases agree with TRBD1. Germline V gives CDR1 MNHNY, CDR2 SVGAGI (reference sequence). V trimming: 6 bases; J trimming: 4 bases; junction bases outside the gene matches: 13. The CDR3 spans 17 residues. The CDR3 bases are TGTGCCAGCAGCGGCCGGGGACAGGGAGTCAGAAATCAGCCCCAGCATTTT. Translated: CASSGRGQGVRNQPQHF.

V gene TRBV9 combines with J gene TRBJ2-2; 14 nucleotides agree with TRBD2. Per the germline V gene, CDR1 is SGDLS and CDR2 is YYNGEE. The CDR3 sequence is 16 residues long. J was trimmed by 5 bases and V by 6 bases; bases with no gene match: 6. CDR3 nucleotide sequence: TGTGCCAGCAAGGGGACTAGCGGGAGTCGAACCGGGGAGCTGTTTTTT. Translation gives CASKGTSGSRTGELFF.

The V call is TRBV2, the J call TRBJ2-2; possible D gene TRBD2, 5 bases. The CDR3 contains 15 residues. V lost 6 bases and J 1 base, leaving 12 bases between the germline ends. CDR1 and CDR2 (germline): SNHLY, FYNNEI. CDR3 DNA: TGTGCCAGCAGAGAACTAGGCAGGAACACCGGGGAGCTGTTTTTT. Translating gives CASRELGRNTGELFF.